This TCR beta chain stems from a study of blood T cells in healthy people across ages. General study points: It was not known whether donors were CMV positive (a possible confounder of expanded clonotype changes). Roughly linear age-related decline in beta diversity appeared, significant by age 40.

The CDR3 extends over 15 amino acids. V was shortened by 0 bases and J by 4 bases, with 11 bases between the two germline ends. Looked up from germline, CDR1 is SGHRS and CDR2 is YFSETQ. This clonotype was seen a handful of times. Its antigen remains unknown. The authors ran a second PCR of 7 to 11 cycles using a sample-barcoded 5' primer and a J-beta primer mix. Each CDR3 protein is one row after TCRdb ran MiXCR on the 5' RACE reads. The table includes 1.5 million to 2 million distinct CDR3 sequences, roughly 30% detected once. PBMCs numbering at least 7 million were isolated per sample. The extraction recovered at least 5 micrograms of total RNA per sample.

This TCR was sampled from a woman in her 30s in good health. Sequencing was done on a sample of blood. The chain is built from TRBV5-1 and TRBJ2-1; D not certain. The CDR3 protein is CASSLAGSTYNEQFF. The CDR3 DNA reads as TGCGCCAGCAGCTTGGCCGGCTCTACTTACAATGAGCAGTTCTTC.